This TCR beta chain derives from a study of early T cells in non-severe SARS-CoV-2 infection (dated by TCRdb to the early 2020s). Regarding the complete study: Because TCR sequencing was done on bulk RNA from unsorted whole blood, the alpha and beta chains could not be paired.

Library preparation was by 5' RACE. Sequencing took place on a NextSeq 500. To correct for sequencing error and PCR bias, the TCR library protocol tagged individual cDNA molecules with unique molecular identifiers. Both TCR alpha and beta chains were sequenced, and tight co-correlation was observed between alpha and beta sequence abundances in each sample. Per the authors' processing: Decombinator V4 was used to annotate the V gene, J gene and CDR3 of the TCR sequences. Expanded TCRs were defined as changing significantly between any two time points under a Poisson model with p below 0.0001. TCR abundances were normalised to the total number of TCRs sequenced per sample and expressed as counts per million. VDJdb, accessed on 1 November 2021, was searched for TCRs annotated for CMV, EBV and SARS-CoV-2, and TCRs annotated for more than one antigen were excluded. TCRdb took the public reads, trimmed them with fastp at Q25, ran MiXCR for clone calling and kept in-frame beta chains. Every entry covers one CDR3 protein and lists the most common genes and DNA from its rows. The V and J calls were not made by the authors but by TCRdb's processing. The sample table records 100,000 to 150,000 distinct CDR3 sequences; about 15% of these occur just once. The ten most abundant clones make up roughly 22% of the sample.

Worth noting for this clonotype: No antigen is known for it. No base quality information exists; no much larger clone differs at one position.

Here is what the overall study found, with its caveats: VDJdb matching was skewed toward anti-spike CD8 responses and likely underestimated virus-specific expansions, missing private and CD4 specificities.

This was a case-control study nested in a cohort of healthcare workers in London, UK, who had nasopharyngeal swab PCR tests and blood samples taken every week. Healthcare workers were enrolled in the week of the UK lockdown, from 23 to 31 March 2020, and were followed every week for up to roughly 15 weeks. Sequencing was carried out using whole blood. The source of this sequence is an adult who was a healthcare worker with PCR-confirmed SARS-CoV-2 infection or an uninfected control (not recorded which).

The CDR3 protein is CSASGGQNQPQHF. DNA sequence: TGCAGTGCTAGTGGGGGGCAAAATCAGCCCCAGCATTTT. This sequence uses TRBV20-1 and TRBJ1-5, and perhaps TRBD1 as D gene, on 6 matching bases. CDR1 and CDR2 were assigned from the germline V gene (reference sequence) as DFQATT and SNEGSKA. V and J lose 3 bases and 4 bases, and a span of 10 bases separates them. The CDR3 spans 13 residues, from the cysteine through the phenylalanine. This entry keeps only the CDR3 DNA: 39 bases, framed from base 1.